Each of the 21 T cell receptor beta chains below was sequenced from the same sample in a study of cytomegalovirus exposure and HLA in healthy donors (dated by TCRdb to the late 2010s). Preparation of the library involved the immunoSEQ multiplex PCR assay. A mixture of 60 forward primers for TCR Vbeta segments and 13 reverse primers for TCR Jbeta segments was used in the multiplex PCR. TCRdb provides this immuneACCESS table in a form limited to in-frame rearrangements. Some clones are lacking; in checked studies, under half of them reflect an unresolved V gene, and why the rest are absent is not known. Recorded for this sample are 110,000 to 150,000 clones; roughly 9.4% of them occurred a single time. The ten largest account for less than 2% of the sample. Sequencing input: PBMCs. The receptors shown here come from a male donor in good health and CMV-seronegative.

The chain links TRBV27 to TRBJ2-2, with D uncertain. Germline CDR1 reads MNHEY; CDR2 reads SMNVEV (reference sequence). The CDR3 length is 13 residues. The germline V and J ends were trimmed by 5 bases and 7 bases, with 11 bases remaining between them. The CDR3 here is CASSTGEVGELFF. The DNA for the CDR3 is TGTGCCAGCAGTACGGGTGAGGTCGGGGAGCTGTTTTTT.

The rearrangement joins TRBV6-1 to TRBJ1-2, with TRBD1 matching over 9 bases. Germline values: CDR1 MNHNS, CDR2 SASEGT. The trim removed 7 bases at V and 7 bases at J, leaving 10 bases unmatched. The CDR3 extends over 14 amino acids. The CDR3 nucleotides are TGTGCCAGCACGTCCGGGGACAGGGTTCGTGGCTACACCTTC. It encodes CASTSGDRVRGYTF.

This clone was seen a handful of times. The CDR3 sequence: CASGQGIYEQYF. DNA of the CDR3: TGTGCCAGTGGACAGGGGATCTACGAGCAGTACTTC. The chain recombines TRBV19 with TRBJ2-7, with TRBD1 identical over 9 bases. After removal of 8 bases from V and 3 bases from J, the junction contained 2 bases not matched to a gene. Germline values: CDR1 LNHDA, CDR2 SQIVND (reference sequence). CDR3 length: 12 amino acids.

The V gene is TRBV6-5, the J gene TRBJ1-4; D call uncertain. Germline CDR1 and CDR2: MNHEY and SVGAGI. V shed 0 bases and J shed 5 bases, with 7 bases lying between them. The CDR3 loop spans 14 amino acids. The CDR3 loop is CASSYSESNEKLFF. CDR3 nucleotides: TGTGCCAGCAGTTACTCAGAGTCAAATGAAAAACTGTTTTTT.

In this sample, this clone turned up a few times. This chain links TRBV4-1 with TRBJ2-7; D is unclear. The CDR3 has 15 amino acids. The germline gives CDR1 MGHRA, CDR2 YSYEKL. Between the trimmed V and J ends, which lost 1 base and 3 bases, there was a span of 13 bases. DNA of the CDR3: TGCGCCAGCAGCCAAGGGGCAGGCCTTTACTACGAGCAGTACTTC. It encodes CASSQGAGLYYEQYF.

The chain uses TRBV10-3 and TRBJ1-5; D call uncertain. Trimming removed 0 bases from V and 3 bases from J, with 9 bases in between. The CDR3 loop spans 15 amino acids. The germline V gene has CDR1 ENHRY and CDR2 SYGVKD. The CDR3, as DNA: TGTGCCATCAGTGAGTCGGCCACCAACAATCAGCCCCAGCATTTT. Translation: CAISESATNNQPQHF.

The chain recombines TRBV18 with TRBJ2-2; D might be TRBD2 (7 bases). Germline assignment: CDR1 KGHSH and CDR2 LQKENI. V was clipped by 3 bases and J by 5 bases, with 10 bases between them. This CDR3 spans 14 amino acids. CDR3 coding DNA: TGTGCCAGCTCACCCCGGGGGGCAACCGGGGAGCTGTTTTTT. Translating gives CASSPRGATGELFF.

The gene calls are TRBV28 and TRBJ1-1, with D unclear. V lost 6 bases and J 5 bases, leaving 10 bases between the germline ends. CDR1 MDHEN and CDR2 SYDVKM come from the germline V gene. CDR3 size: 12 residues. The CDR3 coding sequence is TGTGCCAGCAGCTTGGCGGAAACTGAAGCTTTCTTT. Residues: CASSLAETEAFF.

The V gene is TRBV2, the J gene TRBJ2-3; 12 bases are a match to TRBD2. Germline trimming cut 6 bases from V and 5 bases from J; bases unmatched to any gene: 3. The CDR3 runs 14 residues. Germline V gene sequence: CDR1 SNHLY, CDR2 FYNNEI. This chain's CDR3 is CASRRLAGEDTQYF. The CDR3 DNA reads as TGTGCCAGCAGGCGACTAGCGGGGGAAGATACGCAGTATTTT.

This clone has more than one count but fewer than ten. This chain links TRBV7-6 with TRBJ2-2; TRBD1 is a possible D gene (5 bases). This CDR3 has 15 amino acids. V was cut by 3 bases and J by 6 bases, with 14 bases left in between. Germline assignment: CDR1 SGHVS and CDR2 FNYEAQ. CDR3 in amino acids: CASSFWQGGAGELFF. CDR3 sequence (DNA): TGTGCCAGCAGCTTTTGGCAGGGTGGGGCCGGGGAGCTGTTTTTT.

V is TRBV6-6 and J is TRBJ2-7; 10 bases match TRBD1. J lost 4 bases, V lost 6 bases, and 6 bases had no gene match. This CDR3 is 14 amino acids long. Germline V CDR1 and CDR2: MNHNY, SVGAGI (reference sequence). CDR3 protein: CASRQGTGAYEQYF. The CDR3 DNA sequence: TGTGCCAGCAGACAGGGGACAGGGGCGTACGAGCAGTACTTC.

This clone was seen only a few times. The J gene is TRBJ2-5, the V gene TRBV2; 11 nucleotides agree with TRBD2. Germline V CDR1 and CDR2: SNHLY, FYNNEI. The CDR3 covers 15 residues. Trimming at V came to 6 bases and at J to 4 bases, leaving 7 bases not matched to a gene. Here the CDR3 DNA reads TGTGCCAGCAGAAGACTAGCGGGACTCCGAGAGACCCAGTACTTC. Its protein is CASRRLAGLRETQYF.

This clone was counted a few times. The chain has TRBV5-1 and TRBJ1-1, with a tentative D call TRBD1 (6 bases). V was cut by 4 bases and J by 8 bases, with 9 bases left in between. The germline V gene encodes CDR1 SGHRS and CDR2 YFSETQ. This CDR3 is 11 amino acids long. The CDR3 coding sequence is TGCGCCAGCAGCCCGGGACACGAAGCTTTCTTT. Its protein product is CASSPGHEAFF.

The DNA for the CDR3 is TGTGCCAGCAGTCTAGACAGGGGGCCCTACAATGAGCAGTTCTTC. Residues: CASSLDRGPYNEQFF. The chain uses TRBV13 and TRBJ2-1, with 10 bases lining up with TRBD1. Germline V gene sequence: CDR1 PRHDT, CDR2 FYEKMQ (reference sequence). Losses at the gene ends were 6 bases for V and 2 bases for J; bases not matched to a gene: 4. This CDR3 region has 15 residues.

V gene TRBV9 combines with J gene TRBJ2-1; possibly TRBD2 for D (6 bases). Trimming cost V 6 bases and J 7 bases, with 20 bases left between them. The CDR3 covers 15 residues. Germline CDR1 is SGDLS and CDR2 is YYNGEE. CDR3: CASIVPPGLRNEQFF. The CDR3 DNA sequence: TGTGCCAGCATTGTTCCTCCGGGACTCAGGAATGAGCAGTTCTTC.

This clone was detected a few times. This chain links TRBV5-1 with TRBJ1-6, with 7 bases lining up with TRBD1. V was pared by 0 bases and J by 7 bases, with 7 bases of the junction left unmatched. The CDR3 consists of 16 residues. Germline V CDR1 and CDR2: SGHRS, YFSETQ. CDR3 amino acids: CASSLGTGTDNSPLHF. In DNA form, the CDR3 reads TGCGCCAGCAGCTTGGGGACCGGGACAGACAATTCACCCCTCCACTTT.

The CDR3 loop is CASRWKGGSSYNEQFF. Written as DNA, the CDR3 is TGTGCCAGCAGATGGAAGGGCGGGAGCTCCTACAATGAGCAGTTCTTC. The chain couples TRBV5-4 to TRBJ2-1, with 7 nucleotides matching TRBD2. The ends lost 5 bases at V and 0 bases at J; junction bases unmatched: 8. Germline values: CDR1 SGHNT, CDR2 YYREEE (reference sequence). The CDR3 spans 16 residues.

This clone was seen a few times. The chain links TRBV4-3 to TRBJ1-2; possibly TRBD1 for D (5 bases). This CDR3 is built from 17 residues. V gave up 0 bases and J gave up 6 bases, with 20 bases separating them. Germline V gene sequence: CDR1 LGHNA, CDR2 YSLEER. CDR3 loop: CASSQDWGRGDGHGYTF. CDR3 coding DNA: TGCGCCAGCAGCCAAGATTGGGGACGGGGGGACGGGCATGGCTACACCTTC.

This clone was seen a few times. The chain recombines TRBV27 with TRBJ1-5, with D perhaps matching TRBD1 (6 bases). Between the trimmed V and J ends, which lost 5 bases and 1 base, there was a span of 9 bases. The CDR3 loop spans 14 amino acids. From germline, CDR1 is MNHEY and CDR2 SMNVEV (reference sequence). CDR3 bases: TGTGCCAGCAGTAGCAGGGGAAGCAATCAGCCCCAGCATTTT. Protein product: CASSSRGSNQPQHF.

This clone turned up a few times. This CDR3 reads CASSQASGNSETQYF. The CDR3 region has the DNA TGTGCCAGCAGCCAAGCCTCAGGGAATTCAGAGACCCAGTACTTC. The V gene is TRBV4-2, the J gene TRBJ2-5, with a tentative D call TRBD1 (5 bases). The germline V gene encodes CDR1 LGHNA and CDR2 YNFKEQ. Trimming removed 1 base at V and 4 bases at J, with 13 bases between. CDR3 size: 15 residues.

This clone was detected a few times. DNA for the CDR3: TGTGCCAGCAGCCAATACAGAGGCAATCAGCCCCAGCATTTT. This translates into CASSQYRGNQPQHF. The chain is built from TRBV28 and TRBJ1-5; no clear D. This CDR3 has 14 amino acids. In germline, CDR1 is MDHEN, CDR2 SYDVKM. Trimming pared 6 bases from V and 2 bases from J, leaving 11 bases between.